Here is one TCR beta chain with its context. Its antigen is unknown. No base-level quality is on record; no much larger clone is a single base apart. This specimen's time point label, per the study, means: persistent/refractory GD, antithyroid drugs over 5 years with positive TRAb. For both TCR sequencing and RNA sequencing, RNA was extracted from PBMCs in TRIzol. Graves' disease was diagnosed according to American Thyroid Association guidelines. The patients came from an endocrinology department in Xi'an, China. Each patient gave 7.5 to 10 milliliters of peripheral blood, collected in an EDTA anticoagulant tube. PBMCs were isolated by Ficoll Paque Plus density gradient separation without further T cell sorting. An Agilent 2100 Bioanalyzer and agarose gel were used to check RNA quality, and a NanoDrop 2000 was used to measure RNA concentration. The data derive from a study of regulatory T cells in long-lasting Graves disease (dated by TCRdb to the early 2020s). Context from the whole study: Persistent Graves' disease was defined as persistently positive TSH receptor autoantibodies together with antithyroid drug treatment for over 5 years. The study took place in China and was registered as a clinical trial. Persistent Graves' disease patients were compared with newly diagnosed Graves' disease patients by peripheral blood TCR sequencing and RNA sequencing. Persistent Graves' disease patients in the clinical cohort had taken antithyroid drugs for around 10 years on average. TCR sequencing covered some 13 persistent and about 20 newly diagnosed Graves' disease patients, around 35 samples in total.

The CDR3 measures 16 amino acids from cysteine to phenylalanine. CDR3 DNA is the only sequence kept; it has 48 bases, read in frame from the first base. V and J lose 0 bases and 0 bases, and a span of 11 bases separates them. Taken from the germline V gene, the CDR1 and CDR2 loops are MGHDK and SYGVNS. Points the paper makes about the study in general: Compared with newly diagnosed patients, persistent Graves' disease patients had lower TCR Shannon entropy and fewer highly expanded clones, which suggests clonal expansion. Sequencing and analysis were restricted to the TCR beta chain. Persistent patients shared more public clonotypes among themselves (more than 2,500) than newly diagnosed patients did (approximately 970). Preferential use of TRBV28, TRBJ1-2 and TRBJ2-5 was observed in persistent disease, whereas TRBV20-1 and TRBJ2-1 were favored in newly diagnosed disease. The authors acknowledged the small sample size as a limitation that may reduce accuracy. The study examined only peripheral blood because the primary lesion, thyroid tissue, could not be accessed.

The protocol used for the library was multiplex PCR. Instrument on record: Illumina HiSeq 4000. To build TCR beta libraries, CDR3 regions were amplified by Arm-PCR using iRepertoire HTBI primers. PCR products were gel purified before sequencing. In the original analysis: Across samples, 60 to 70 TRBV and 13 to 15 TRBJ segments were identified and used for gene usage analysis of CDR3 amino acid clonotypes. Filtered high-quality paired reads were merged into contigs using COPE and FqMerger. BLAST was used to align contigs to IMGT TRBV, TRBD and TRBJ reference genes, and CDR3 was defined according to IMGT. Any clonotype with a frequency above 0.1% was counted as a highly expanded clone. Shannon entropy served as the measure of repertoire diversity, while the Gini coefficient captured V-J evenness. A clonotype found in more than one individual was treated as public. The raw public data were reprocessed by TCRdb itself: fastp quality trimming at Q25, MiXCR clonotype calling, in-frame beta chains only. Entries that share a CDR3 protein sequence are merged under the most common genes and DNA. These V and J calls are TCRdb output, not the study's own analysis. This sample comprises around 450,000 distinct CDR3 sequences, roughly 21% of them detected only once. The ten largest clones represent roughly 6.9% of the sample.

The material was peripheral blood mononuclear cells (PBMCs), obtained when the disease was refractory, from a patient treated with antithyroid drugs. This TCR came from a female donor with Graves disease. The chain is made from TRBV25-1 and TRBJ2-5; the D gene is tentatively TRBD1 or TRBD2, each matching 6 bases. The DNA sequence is TGTGCCAGCAGTGAATACTTAGGGGGGCACCAAGAGACCCAGTACTTC. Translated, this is CASSEYLGGHQETQYF.